The 32 T cell receptor beta chains given below trace back to one sample, sequenced in a study of cytomegalovirus exposure and HLA in healthy donors (dated by TCRdb to 2016 to 2017). To prepare the library, the immunoSEQ multiplex PCR assay was applied. For the multiplex PCR, a mixture combining 60 forward primers for TCR Vbeta segments and 13 reverse primers for TCR Jbeta segments was used. This is the immuneACCESS table as TCRdb keeps it, with only in-frame sequences that have V and J called. A part of the clones is gone; compared with another copy, unresolved V genes explain less than half, and the rest is unexplained. Present in this sample are around 58,000 clones, about 69% of which were seen just once. About 32% of the sample goes to the ten largest clones. Sequenced: PBMCs. The receptors were gathered from a man aged 40-49 years in good health and CMV-seropositive.

V usage is TRBV4-2 and J usage is TRBJ1-3, with D unresolved. The CDR3 has 13 amino acids. The germline V gene has CDR1 LGHNA and CDR2 YNFKEQ. The V and J ends lost 3 bases and 8 bases respectively, with 11 bases between them. The CDR3 region has the DNA TGTGCCAGCAGCCACCTTAACCCGGACACCATATATTTT. This sequence encodes CASSHLNPDTIYF.

The rearrangement uses TRBV30 and TRBJ1-5, with TRBD1 matching 8 bases. Germline trimming cut 5 bases from V and 11 bases from J; bases unmatched to any gene: 11. Looked up from germline, CDR1 is GTSNPN and CDR2 is SVGIG (reference sequence). The CDR3 extends over 13 amino acids. CDR3 amino acids: CAWGQGFRQAQHF. CDR3 nucleotide sequence: TGTGCCTGGGGACAGGGATTTAGACAAGCCCAGCATTTT.

The chain combines TRBV6-1 with TRBJ1-1; D unclear. V lost 0 bases and J 11 bases, leaving 13 bases between the germline ends. The CDR3 is made up of 13 amino acids. Germline CDR1 reads MNHNS; CDR2 reads SASEGT. The CDR3 nucleotides are TGTGCCAGCAGTGAAGCCCAACACCTTGATGCTTTCTTT. Protein sequence: CASSEAQHLDAFF.

This rearrangement joins TRBV4-1 to TRBJ2-5, with D possibly TRBD2 on 6 matching bases. Trimming took 4 bases from V and 3 from J, leaving 18 bases between them. This CDR3 has 16 residues. CDR1 is MGHRA, CDR2 YSYEKL, per germline. The CDR3 nucleotides read TGCGCCAGCAGCCCCGAATCGACCGGGACTGAAGAGACCCAGTACTTC. Encoded protein: CASSPESTGTEETQYF.

This clone showed up just a few times. The sample holds other DNA sequences that translate to the same CDR3. This chain links TRBV13 with TRBJ2-5, with TRBD1 identical over 7 bases. Looked up from germline, CDR1 is PRHDT and CDR2 is FYEKMQ (reference sequence). This CDR3 comprises 13 residues. Losses at the gene ends were 4 bases for V and 4 bases for J; bases not matched to a gene: 3. CDR3 coding DNA: TGTGCCAGCAGCTCCCGACAGGGAGAGACCCAGTACTTC. Translating it yields CASSSRQGETQYF.

The chain is built from TRBV30 and TRBJ1-1, with D tentatively TRBD1 (6 bases). V lost 0 bases and J lost 4, with 9 bases in between. Per germline, CDR1 GTSNPN and CDR2 SVGIG (reference sequence). This CDR3 contains 13 residues. CDR3 DNA sequence: TGTGCCTGGAGTGTAGGGGGGGGCACTGAAGCTTTCTTT. Its protein product is CAWSVGGGTEAFF.

This clone is a singleton in its sample. The chain uses TRBV6-1 and TRBJ1-6; D unresolved. Germline CDR1 MNHNS, CDR2 SASEGT. This CDR3 region has 13 residues. Trimming pared 3 bases from V and 4 bases from J, leaving 4 bases between. In DNA form, the CDR3 reads TGTGCCAGCAGTGATTCATATAATTCACCCCTCCACTTT. Amino acids: CASSDSYNSPLHF.

This chain links TRBV12-5 with TRBJ2-3; D gene ambiguous. The length of the CDR3 is 12 residues. From germline, CDR1 is LGHNT and CDR2 FRNRAP. Trimming pared 7 bases from V and 2 bases from J, leaving 7 bases between. CDR3 nucleotides: TGTGCTAGTGATAGTAACACAGATACGCAGTATTTT. Translation gives CASDSNTDTQYF.

V gene TRBV7-2 combines with J gene TRBJ1-1; no clear D gene. V gave up 1 base and J gave up 3 bases, with 21 bases separating them. Per the germline V gene, CDR1 is SGHTA and CDR2 is FQGNSA. The CDR3 has 18 amino acids. The CDR3 coding sequence is TGTGCCAGCAGCTTAGAGCTGGTCGAGGAAGGAGGCGACACTGAAGCTTTCTTT. Its translation: CASSLELVEEGGDTEAFF.

The chain is built from TRBV30 and TRBJ1-1; 9 positions agree with TRBD1. CDR3 length: 13 amino acids. J lost 7 bases, V lost 6 bases, and 9 bases had no gene match. The V gene's germline CDR1 is GTSNPN and CDR2 SVGIG (reference sequence). The CDR3 DNA reads as TGTGCCTGTACTCCGGGACAGGGCTTTGAAGCTTTCTTT. This gives the protein CACTPGQGFEAFF.

This chain links TRBV15 with TRBJ1-1, with a weak D call TRBD1 (5 bases). Deletions cut 0 bases from V and 7 bases from J, with 12 bases between. Germline CDR1 reads LNHNV; CDR2 reads YYDKDF (reference sequence). CDR3 length: 14 amino acids. The CDR3 sequence is CATSREKGMGEAFF. DNA of the CDR3: TGTGCCACCAGCAGAGAGAAGGGGATGGGTGAAGCTTTCTTT.

The chain has TRBV5-6 and TRBJ2-7; TRBD1 aligns across 7 bases. Germline-derived CDR1 and CDR2 are SGHDT and YYEEEE. This CDR3 has 13 amino acids. V dropped 4 bases and J dropped 3; count of bases not matched to a gene: 4. In nucleotides, the CDR3 is TGTGCCAGCAGCCGAGACAGGGTCTACGAGCAGTACTTC. Its translation is CASSRDRVYEQYF.

A note on this clone: A junction end diverges from the germline sequence, so it may reflect a read error. The rearrangement links TRBV7-3 to TRBJ2-3; tentatively, D is TRBD1 (5 bases). CDR3 length: 14 residues. Germline values: CDR1 SGHTA, CDR2 FQGTGA. DNA for the CDR3: TGTGCCTGCAGCTTAGACGGACACACAGATACGCAGTATTTT. Its protein product is CACSLDGHTDTQYF.

The chain recombines TRBV5-6 with TRBJ2-1; D call uncertain. The CDR3 totals 11 residues. Trimming left V 0 bases short and J 10 bases short, with 5 bases between. CDR1 is SGHDT and CDR2 is YYEEEE in the germline V gene. The CDR3 DNA sequence: TGTGCCAGCAGCTTGGGCAGGGAGCAGTTCTTC. Amino acids: CASSLGREQFF.

The CDR3 region is CASSPLRTEQFF. CDR3 DNA: TGTGCCAGCAGCCCTCTTAGAACTGAGCAGTTCTTC. The gene calls are TRBV7-6 and TRBJ2-1, with no clear D. Per the germline V gene, CDR1 is SGHVS and CDR2 is FNYEAQ. V lost 5 bases and J 9 bases, leaving 11 bases between the germline ends. The CDR3 is made up of 12 amino acids.

The V call is TRBV30, the J call TRBJ1-1; 8 bases line up with TRBD1. CDR1 GTSNPN and CDR2 SVGIG come from the germline V gene (reference sequence). The CDR3 has 15 residues. Trimming cost V 4 bases and J 0 bases; bases outside gene matches: 7. The CDR3, as DNA: TGTGCCTGGACATACAGGGGGGGGATGAACACTGAAGCTTTCTTT. This translates into CAWTYRGGMNTEAFF.

The J gene is TRBJ1-1, the V gene TRBV19; D is possibly TRBD1 (6 bases). The V gene's germline CDR1 is LNHDA and CDR2 SQIVND (reference sequence). The length of the CDR3 is 10 residues. V shed 9 bases and J shed 7 bases, with 9 bases lying between them. The CDR3 DNA is TGTGCCAGCGGACAGTTTGAAGCTTTCTTT. Translated: CASGQFEAFF.

The genes are TRBV7-6 and TRBJ2-3; a possible D gene is TRBD1 (6 bases). This CDR3 is 16 amino acids long. With 4 bases removed from V and 0 bases from J, the gap between germline ends came to 14 bases. Germline lookup yields CDR1 SGHVS and CDR2 FNYEAQ. CDR3 nucleotides: TGTGCCAGCAGCTCGTCACAGGGTCCTAGCACAGATACGCAGTATTTT. Translated, it gives CASSSSQGPSTDTQYF.

The chain joins TRBV11-1 to TRBJ1-3; D remains unclear. This CDR3 is built from 16 residues. CDR1 is SGHAT and CDR2 is FQDESV in the germline V gene (reference sequence). Trimming removed 1 base at V and 0 bases at J, with 10 bases between. In nucleotides, the CDR3 is TGTGCCAGCAGCTTAGACAGATTGGACTCTGGAAACACCATATATTTT. This gives the protein CASSLDRLDSGNTIYF. The full variable domain, its missing parts supplied by reference TRBV11-1 and TRBJ1-3, is EAEVAQSPRYKITEKSQAVAFWCDPISGHATLYWYRQILGQGPELLVQFQDESVVDDSQLPKDRFSAERLKGVDSTLKIQPAELGDSAMYLCASSLDRLDSGNTIYFGEGSWLTVV.

The chain uses TRBV4-1 and TRBJ2-6, with 11 bases identical to TRBD1. This CDR3 region has 19 residues. The trim removed 2 bases at V and 3 bases at J, leaving 9 bases unmatched. Per germline, CDR1 MGHRA and CDR2 YSYEKL. The CDR3 bases are TGCGCCAGCAGCCAAAAAACGGGACAGGGGGGAGTTGGGGCCAACGTCCTGACTTTC. It codes for CASSQKTGQGGVGANVLTF.

This chain connects TRBV9 to TRBJ1-1; TRBD1 is a possible D gene (6 bases). The CDR3 is made up of 14 amino acids. V dropped 1 base and J dropped 0 bases, with 7 bases sitting between them. CDR1 and CDR2 from the germline V gene are SGDLS and YYNGEE. CDR3 sequence (DNA): TGTGCCAGCAGCGTAAGACAGGTGAACACTGAAGCTTTCTTT. Its protein is CASSVRQVNTEAFF.

The chain joins TRBV7-2 to TRBJ1-1; D remains unclear. Trimming took 1 base from V and 13 from J, leaving 13 bases between them. Germline CDR1 SGHTA, CDR2 FQGNSA. This CDR3 is built from 12 residues. CDR3 bases: TGTGCCAGCAGCTTAGGTGGCTTAGAGGGTTTCTTT. Its protein product is CASSLGGLEGFF. Combining the CDR3 with reference TRBV7-2 and TRBJ1-1 gives the whole variable domain GAGVSQSPSNKVTEKGKDVELRCDPISGHTALYWYRQSLGQGLEFLIYFQGNSAPDKSGLPSDRFSAERTGGSVSTLTIQRTQQEDSAVYLCASSLGGLEGFFGQGTRLTVV.

This clone was counted only a few times. The chain has TRBV25-1 and TRBJ2-5; maybe TRBD1 (5 bases). CDR3 length: 14 amino acids. Germline V gives CDR1 MGHDK, CDR2 SYGVNS. Trimming pared 2 bases from V and 0 bases from J, leaving 7 bases between. CDR3 bases: TGTGCCAGCAGTGAAAGGGGATACCAAGAGACCCAGTACTTC. This encodes CASSERGYQETQYF. The variable domain in full, completed from reference TRBV25-1 and TRBJ2-5, reads EADIYQTPRYLVIGTGKKITLECSQTMGHDKMYWYQQDPGMELHLIHYSYGVNSTEKGDLSSESTVSRIRTEHFPLTLESARPSHTSQYLCASSERGYQETQYFGPGTRLLVL.

On this clone itself: Other DNA sequences in this sample translate to the same CDR3. CDR3 bases: TGTGCCAGCAGCTTAGCCAGGGCGCATACGCAGTATTTT. Translating gives CASSLARAHTQYF. This rearrangement joins TRBV7-3 to TRBJ2-3; tentatively, D is TRBD1 (5 bases). The CDR3 has 13 residues. Germline CDR1 and CDR2: SGHTA and FQGTGA. V lost 2 bases and J 7 bases, leaving 10 bases between the germline ends.

This clone showed up just a few times. The chain carries TRBV5-3 and TRBJ2-7; 11 bases are shared with TRBD1. TRBV5-3 is an open reading frame whose function is uncertain. The trim removed 4 bases at V and 2 bases at J, leaving 2 bases unmatched. The CDR3 is 14 residues long. CDR3 coding DNA: TGTGCCAGAAGCCAGGGACAGGGGGCCTACGAGCAGTACTTC. Translated: CARSQGQGAYEQYF.

The genes are TRBV5-1 and TRBJ2-2, with TRBD2 matching 9 bases. The germline V gene encodes CDR1 SGHRS and CDR2 YFSETQ. With V trimmed by 4 bases and J by 3 bases, 7 bases remained unmatched. CDR3 length: 16 amino acids. The CDR3 sequence is CASSPTSGGYTGELFF. The CDR3 DNA reads as TGCGCCAGCAGCCCCACAAGCGGGGGGTACACCGGGGAGCTGTTTTTT.

The genes are TRBV15 and TRBJ2-7, with D unresolved. V was clipped by 3 bases and J by 0 bases, with 3 bases between them. CDR1 and CDR2 (germline): LNHNV, YYDKDF (reference sequence). This CDR3 spans 12 amino acids. CDR3 protein: CATSRYSYEQYF. The CDR3, as DNA: TGTGCCACCAGCAGGTACTCCTACGAGCAGTACTTC.

J is TRBJ1-5 and V is TRBV5-4; D ambiguous. Germline V gene lookup returns CDR1 SGHNT and CDR2 YYREEE (reference sequence). Between the trimmed V and J ends, which lost 0 bases and 7 bases, there was a span of 11 bases. The CDR3 is 14 amino acids. The CDR3 region has the DNA TGTGCCAGCAGCTTGGGTGGGAGAAACCAGCCCCAGCATTTT. Protein product: CASSLGGRNQPQHF.

This chain joins TRBV5-1 and TRBJ1-2; 7 bases map to TRBD1. After removal of 4 bases from V and 0 bases from J, the junction contained 6 bases not matched to a gene. The CDR3 sequence is 15 residues long. The V gene's germline CDR1 is SGHRS and CDR2 YFSETQ. This CDR3 reads CASSPPGQPNYGYTF. CDR3 sequence (DNA): TGCGCCAGCAGCCCGCCGGGACAGCCTAACTATGGCTACACCTTC.

This chain joins TRBV6-1 and TRBJ2-3; 10 nucleotides match TRBD2. This CDR3 region has 16 residues. J gave up 1 base and V 4 bases, and 5 bases lay outside the gene matches. From germline, CDR1 is MNHNS and CDR2 SASEGT. Here the CDR3 reads CASSVLAGGRTDTQYF. The CDR3 coding sequence is TGTGCCAGCAGTGTTTTAGCGGGGGGCCGCACAGATACGCAGTATTTT.

V and J are TRBV5-1 and TRBJ1-6, with no clear D. Between the trimmed V and J ends, which lost 10 bases and 10 bases, there was a span of 18 bases. The germline V gene encodes CDR1 SGHRS and CDR2 YFSETQ. The CDR3 totals 13 residues. CDR3 DNA sequence: TGCGCCGGAAGAAGGGAGACTGGGTCACCCCTCCACTTT. Residues: CAGRRETGSPLHF.

This rearrangement joins TRBV7-8 to TRBJ2-5; a weak D match, TRBD1 (5 bases). The germline V gene has CDR1 SGHVS and CDR2 FQNEAQ. This CDR3 is 14 amino acids long. Trimming shortened V by 5 bases and J by 2 bases, and 12 bases separated the two germline ends. CDR3 bases: TGTGCCAGCAGCAGGAGCCAGGGACAAGAGACCCAGTACTTC. This translates into CASSRSQGQETQYF.